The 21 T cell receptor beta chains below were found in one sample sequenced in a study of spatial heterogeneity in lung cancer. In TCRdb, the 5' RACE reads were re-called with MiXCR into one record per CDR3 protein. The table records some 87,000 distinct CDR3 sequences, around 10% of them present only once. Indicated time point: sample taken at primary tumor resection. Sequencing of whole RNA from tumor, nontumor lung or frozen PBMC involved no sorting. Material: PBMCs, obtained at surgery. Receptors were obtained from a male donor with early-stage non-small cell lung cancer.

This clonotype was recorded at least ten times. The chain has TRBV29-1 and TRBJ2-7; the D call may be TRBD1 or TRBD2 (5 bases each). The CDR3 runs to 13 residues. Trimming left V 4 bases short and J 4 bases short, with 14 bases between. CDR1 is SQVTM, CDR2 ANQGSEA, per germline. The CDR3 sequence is CSVANLGVYEQYF. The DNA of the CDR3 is TGCAGCGTTGCTAACTTGGGGGTTTACGAGCAGTACTTC.

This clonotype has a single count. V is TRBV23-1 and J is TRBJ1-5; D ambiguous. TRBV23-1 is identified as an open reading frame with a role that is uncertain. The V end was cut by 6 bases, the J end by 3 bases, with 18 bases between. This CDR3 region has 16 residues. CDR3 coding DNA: TGCGCCAGCAGGATGGGTTTGGGCAGACCCAATCAGCCCCAGCATTTT. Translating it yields CASRMGLGRPNQPQHF.

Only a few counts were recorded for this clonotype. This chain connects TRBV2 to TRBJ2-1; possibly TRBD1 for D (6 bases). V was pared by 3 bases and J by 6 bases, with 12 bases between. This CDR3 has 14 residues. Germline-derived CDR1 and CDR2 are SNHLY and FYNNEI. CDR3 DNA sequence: TGTGCCAGCAGTGAGACAGGTCTGGGCAATGAGCAGTTCTTC. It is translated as CASSETGLGNEQFF.

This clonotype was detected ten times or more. The DNA of the CDR3 is TGTGCCAGCAGCCTCACAGGGATCCATTCACCCCTCCACTTT. This encodes CASSLTGIHSPLHF. The chain recombines TRBV3-1 with TRBJ1-6; perhaps TRBD1 as D (6 bases). Germline V gene lookup returns CDR1 LGHDT and CDR2 YNNKEL (reference sequence). CDR3 length: 14 residues. The germline V and J ends were trimmed by 4 bases and 8 bases, with 12 bases remaining between them. The full variable domain, rest sourced from reference TRBV3-1 and TRBJ1-6, is DTAVSQTPKYLVTQMGNDKSIKCEQNLGHDTMYWYKQDSKKFLKIMFSYNNKELIINETVPNRFSPKSPDKAHLNLHINSLELGDSAVYFCASSLTGIHSPLHFGNGTRLTVT.

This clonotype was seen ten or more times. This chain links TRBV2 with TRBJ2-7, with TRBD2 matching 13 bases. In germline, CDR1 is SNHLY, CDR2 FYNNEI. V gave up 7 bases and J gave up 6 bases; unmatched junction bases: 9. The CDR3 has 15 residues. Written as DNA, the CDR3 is TGTGCCAGCACCCCGGAGGGGACTAGCGGGACCGAGCAGTACTTC. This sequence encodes CASTPEGTSGTEQYF.

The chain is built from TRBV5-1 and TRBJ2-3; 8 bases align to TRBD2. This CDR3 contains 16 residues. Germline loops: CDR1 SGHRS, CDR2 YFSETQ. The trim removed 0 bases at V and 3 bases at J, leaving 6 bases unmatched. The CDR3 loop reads CASSLVAGGSTDTQYF. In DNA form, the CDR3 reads TGCGCCAGCAGCTTGGTTGCGGGGGGATCGACAGATACGCAGTATTTT.

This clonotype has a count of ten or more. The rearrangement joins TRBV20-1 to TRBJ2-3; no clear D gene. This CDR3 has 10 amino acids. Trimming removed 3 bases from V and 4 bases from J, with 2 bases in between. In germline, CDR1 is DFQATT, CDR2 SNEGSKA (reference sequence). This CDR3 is CSARADTQYF. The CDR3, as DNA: TGCAGTGCTAGGGCAGATACGCAGTATTTT.

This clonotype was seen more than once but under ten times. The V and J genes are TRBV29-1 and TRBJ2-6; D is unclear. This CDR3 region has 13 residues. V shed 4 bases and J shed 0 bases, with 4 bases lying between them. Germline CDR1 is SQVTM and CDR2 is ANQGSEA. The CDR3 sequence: CSVGDSGANVLTF. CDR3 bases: TGCAGCGTTGGGGACTCTGGGGCCAACGTCCTGACTTTC.

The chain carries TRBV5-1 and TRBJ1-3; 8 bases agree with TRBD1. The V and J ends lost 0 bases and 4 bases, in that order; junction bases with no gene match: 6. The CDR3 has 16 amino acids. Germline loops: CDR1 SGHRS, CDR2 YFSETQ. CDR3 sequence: CASSLEGQGAGNTIYF. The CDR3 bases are TGCGCCAGCAGCTTGGAAGGACAGGGAGCGGGAAACACCATATATTTT.

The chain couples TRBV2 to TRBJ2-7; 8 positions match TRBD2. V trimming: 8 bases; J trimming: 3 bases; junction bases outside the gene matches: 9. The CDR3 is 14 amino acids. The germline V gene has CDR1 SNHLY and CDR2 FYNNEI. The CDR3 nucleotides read TGTGCCAGCCGGAGCAGCGGGAGAGGCTACGAGCAGTACTTC. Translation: CASRSSGRGYEQYF.

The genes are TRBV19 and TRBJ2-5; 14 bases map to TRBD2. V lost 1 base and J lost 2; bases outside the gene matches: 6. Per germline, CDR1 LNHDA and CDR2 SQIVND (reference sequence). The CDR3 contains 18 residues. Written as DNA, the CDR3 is TGTGCCAGTAGTATAGCGGGACTAGCGGGAGTGCGGCAAGAGACCCAGTACTTC. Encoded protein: CASSIAGLAGVRQETQYF.

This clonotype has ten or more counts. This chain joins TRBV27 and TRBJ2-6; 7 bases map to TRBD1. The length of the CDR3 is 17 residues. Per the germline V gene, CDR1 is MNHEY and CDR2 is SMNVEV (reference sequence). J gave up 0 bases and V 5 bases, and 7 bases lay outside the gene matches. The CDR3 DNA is TGTGCCAGCAGTGCGGACAGGTTGATCTCTGGGGCCAACGTCCTGACTTTC. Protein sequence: CASSADRLISGANVLTF.

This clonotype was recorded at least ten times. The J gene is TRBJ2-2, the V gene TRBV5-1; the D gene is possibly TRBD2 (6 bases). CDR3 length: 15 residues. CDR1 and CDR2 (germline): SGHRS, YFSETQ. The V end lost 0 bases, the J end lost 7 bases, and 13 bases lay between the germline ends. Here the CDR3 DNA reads TGCGCCAGCAGCTTGGGGCGGGGTACCGTCGGGGAGCTGTTTTTT. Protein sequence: CASSLGRGTVGELFF.

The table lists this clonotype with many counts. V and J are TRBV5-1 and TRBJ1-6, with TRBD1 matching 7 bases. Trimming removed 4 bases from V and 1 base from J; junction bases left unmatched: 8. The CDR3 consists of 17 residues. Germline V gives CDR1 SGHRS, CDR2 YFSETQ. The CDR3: CASSNRQGGSYNSPLHF. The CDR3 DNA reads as TGCGCCAGCAGCAATCGACAGGGAGGGTCCTATAATTCACCCCTCCACTTT.

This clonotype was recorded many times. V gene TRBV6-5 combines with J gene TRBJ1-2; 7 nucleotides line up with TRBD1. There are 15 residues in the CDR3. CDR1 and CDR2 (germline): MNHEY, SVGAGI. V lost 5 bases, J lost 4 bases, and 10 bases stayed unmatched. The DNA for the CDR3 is TGTGCCAGCAGTACCGACCCACAGGGGTTCTATGGCTACACCTTC. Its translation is CASSTDPQGFYGYTF.

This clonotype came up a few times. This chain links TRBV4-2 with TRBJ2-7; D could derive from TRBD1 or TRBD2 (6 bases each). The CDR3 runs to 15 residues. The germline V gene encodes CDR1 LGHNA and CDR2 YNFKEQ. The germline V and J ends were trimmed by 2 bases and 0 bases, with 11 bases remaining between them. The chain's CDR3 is CASSQSRGPSYEQYF. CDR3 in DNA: TGTGCCAGCAGCCAAAGTCGGGGGCCCTCCTACGAGCAGTACTTC.

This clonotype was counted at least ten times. This CDR3 reads CASSATGGWETQYF. CDR3 nucleotide sequence: TGTGCCAGCAGTGCAACAGGGGGGTGGGAGACCCAGTACTTC. J is TRBJ2-5 and V is TRBV28; TRBD1 matches 8 bases. Germline CDR1 is MDHEN and CDR2 is SYDVKM. The trim removed 5 bases at V and 5 bases at J, leaving 7 bases unmatched. The CDR3 is 14 amino acids.

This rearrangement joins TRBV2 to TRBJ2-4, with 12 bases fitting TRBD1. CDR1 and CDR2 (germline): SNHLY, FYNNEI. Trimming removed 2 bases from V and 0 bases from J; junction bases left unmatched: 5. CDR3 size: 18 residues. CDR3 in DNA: TGTGCCAGCAGTGAAAGGGACAGGGGGCCTATAGCCAAAAACATTCAGTACTTC. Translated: CASSERDRGPIAKNIQYF. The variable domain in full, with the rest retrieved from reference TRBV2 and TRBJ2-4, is EPEVTQTPSHQVTQMGQEVILRCVPISNHLYFYWYRQILGQKVEFLVSFYNNEISEKSEIFDDQFSVERPDGSNFTLKIRSTKLEDSAMYFCASSERDRGPIAKNIQYFGAGTRLSVL.

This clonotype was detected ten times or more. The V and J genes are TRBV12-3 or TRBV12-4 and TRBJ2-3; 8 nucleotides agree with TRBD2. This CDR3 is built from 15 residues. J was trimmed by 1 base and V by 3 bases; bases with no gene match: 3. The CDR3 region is CASSFGAGGTDTQYF. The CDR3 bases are TGTGCCAGCAGTTTCGGAGCGGGGGGCACAGATACGCAGTATTTT.

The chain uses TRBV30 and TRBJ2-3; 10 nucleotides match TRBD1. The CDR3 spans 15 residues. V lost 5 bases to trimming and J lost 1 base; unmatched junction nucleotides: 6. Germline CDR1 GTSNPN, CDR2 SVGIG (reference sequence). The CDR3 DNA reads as TGTGCCTGGGGGGGGACAGGGGCAGGCACAGATACGCAGTATTTT. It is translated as CAWGGTGAGTDTQYF. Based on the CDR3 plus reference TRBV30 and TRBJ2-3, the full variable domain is SQTIHQWPATLVQPVGSPLSLECTVEGTSNPNLYWYRQAAGRGLQLLFYSVGIGQISSEVPQNLSASRPQDRQFILSSKKLLLSDSGFYLCAWGGTGAGTDTQYFGPGTRLTVL.

In nucleotides, the CDR3 is TGTGCCACCAGCAGAGCTCTAAAAGGCAGCACCGCAACTAATGAAAAACTGTTTTTT. Its protein product is CATSRALKGSTATNEKLFF. The rearrangement links TRBV15 to TRBJ1-4; D is unclear. This CDR3 is 19 amino acids long. Trimming cost V 1 base and J 0 bases, with 18 bases left between them. Germline V gives CDR1 LNHNV, CDR2 YYDKDF (reference sequence).